This TCR beta chain was captured by sequencing in a study of T cells after yellow fever vaccination. Across the whole study: Low-cell-number fractions were prepared with SMART-Seq v4 Ultra Low Input.

Broader study findings: After the booster, over 95% of CD4 and about 90% of CD8 primary-response clones were re-detected.

A few counts support this clonotype. Its matching antigen is unknown. Each CDR3 protein gets one entry after TCRdb re-called the 5' RACE reads with MiXCR. The sample shows 550,000 or so distinct CDR3 sequences, 15% to 20% of them seen only once. Trimming pared 2 bases from V and 2 bases from J, leaving 16 bases between. This CDR3 contains 16 residues. Germline assignment: CDR1 SGHRS and CDR2 YFSETQ. The V call is TRBV5-1, the J call TRBJ2-5, with D perhaps matching TRBD1 or TRBD2 (6 bases each). The sample in question was PBMCs, obtained 15 days after the yellow fever booster vaccination. The clonotype originates from a man aged 25-45 years who received the YFV17D yellow fever vaccine. The CDR3 reads CASSLMGRGTQETQYF. The DNA of the CDR3 is TGCGCCAGCAGCTTAATGGGTCGGGGGACACAAGAGACCCAGTACTTC.